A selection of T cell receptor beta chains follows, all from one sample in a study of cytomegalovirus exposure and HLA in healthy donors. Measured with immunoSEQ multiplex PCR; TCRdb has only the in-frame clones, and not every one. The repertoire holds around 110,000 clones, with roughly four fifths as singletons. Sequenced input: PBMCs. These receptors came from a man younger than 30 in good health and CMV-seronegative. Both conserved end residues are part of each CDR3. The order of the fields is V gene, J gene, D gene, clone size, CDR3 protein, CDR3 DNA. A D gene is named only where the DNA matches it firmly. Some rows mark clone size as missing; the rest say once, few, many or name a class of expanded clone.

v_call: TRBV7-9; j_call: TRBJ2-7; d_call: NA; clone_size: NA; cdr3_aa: CASSLGAGREQYF; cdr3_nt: TGTGCCAGCAGCTTAGGGGCAGGGCGCGAGCAGTACTTC
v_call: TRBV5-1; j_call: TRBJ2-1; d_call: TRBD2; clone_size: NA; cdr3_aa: CASSFSGGDNEQFF; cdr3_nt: TGCGCCAGCAGCTTTAGCGGGGGGGACAATGAGCAGTTCTTC
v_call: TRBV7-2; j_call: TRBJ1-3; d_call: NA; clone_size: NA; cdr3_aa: CASSLGGAGNTIYF; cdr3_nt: TGTGCCAGCAGCCTCGGCGGAGCTGGAAACACCATATATTTT
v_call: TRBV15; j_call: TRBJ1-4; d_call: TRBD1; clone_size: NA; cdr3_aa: CATSPTLDRSREKLFF; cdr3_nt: TGTGCCACCAGCCCGACCTTGGACAGGTCTCGTGAAAAACTGTTTTTT
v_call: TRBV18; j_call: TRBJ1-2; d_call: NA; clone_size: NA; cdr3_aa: CASSPGGANYGYTF; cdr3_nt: TGTGCCAGCTCACCGGGGGGAGCTAACTATGGCTACACCTTC
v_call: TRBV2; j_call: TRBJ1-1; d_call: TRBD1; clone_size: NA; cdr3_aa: CASKDRGTNTEAFF; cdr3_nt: TGTGCCAGCAAAGACAGGGGAACGAACACTGAAGCTTTCTTT
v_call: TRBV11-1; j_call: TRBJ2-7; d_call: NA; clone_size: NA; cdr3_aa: CASSPRVSYEQYF; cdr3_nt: TGTGCCAGCAGCCCTCGGGTCTCCTACGAGCAGTACTTC
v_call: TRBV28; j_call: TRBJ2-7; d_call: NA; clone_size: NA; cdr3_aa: CASTRAGPFYEQYF; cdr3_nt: TGTGCCAGCACCCGGGCGGGACCATTCTACGAGCAGTACTTC
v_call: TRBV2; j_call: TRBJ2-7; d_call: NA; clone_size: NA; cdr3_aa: CASSNYEQYF; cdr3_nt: TGTGCCAGCAGCAATTACGAGCAGTACTTC
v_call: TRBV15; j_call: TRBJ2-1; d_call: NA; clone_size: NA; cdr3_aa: CATSSLSPGEYNEQFF; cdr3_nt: TGTGCCACCAGCAGTCTGTCCCCAGGGGAATACAATGAGCAGTTCTTC
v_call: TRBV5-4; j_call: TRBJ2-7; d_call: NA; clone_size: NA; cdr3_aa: CASSRSMTVYEQYF; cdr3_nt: TGTGCCAGCAGCCGATCGATGACTGTTTACGAGCAGTACTTC
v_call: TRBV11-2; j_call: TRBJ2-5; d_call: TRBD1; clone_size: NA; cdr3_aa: CASSRTGGRQETQYF; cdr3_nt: TGTGCCAGCAGCAGAACAGGGGGCCGGCAAGAGACCCAGTACTTC
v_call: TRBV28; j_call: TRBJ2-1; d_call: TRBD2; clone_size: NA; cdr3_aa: CASTSGGQNNEQFF; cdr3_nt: TGTGCCAGTACAAGCGGGGGCCAAAACAATGAGCAGTTCTTC
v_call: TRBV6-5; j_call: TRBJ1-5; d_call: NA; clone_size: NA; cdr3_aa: CASRGGNQPQHF; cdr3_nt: TGTGCCAGCCGGGGGGGCAATCAGCCCCAGCATTTT
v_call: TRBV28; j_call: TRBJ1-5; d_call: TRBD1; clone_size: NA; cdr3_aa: CASSTGGAGSNQPQHF; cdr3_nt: TGTGCCAGCAGTACAGGGGGGGCGGGCAGCAATCAGCCCCAGCATTTT
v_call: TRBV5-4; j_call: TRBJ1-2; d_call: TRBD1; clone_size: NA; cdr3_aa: CASSLDRGNYGYTF; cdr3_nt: TGTGCCAGCAGCTTGGACAGGGGAAACTATGGCTACACCTTC
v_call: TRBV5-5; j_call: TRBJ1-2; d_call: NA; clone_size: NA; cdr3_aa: CASSFQGNYGYTF; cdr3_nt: TGTGCCAGCAGCTTCCAGGGGAACTATGGCTACACCTTC
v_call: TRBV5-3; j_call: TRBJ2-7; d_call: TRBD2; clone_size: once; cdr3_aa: CARRIETSSPSYEQYF; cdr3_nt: TGTGCCAGAAGAATTGAGACTAGCTCACCCTCCTACGAGCAGTACTTC
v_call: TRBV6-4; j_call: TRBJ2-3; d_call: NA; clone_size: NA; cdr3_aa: CASSGSEATDTQYF; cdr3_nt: TGTGCCAGCAGTGGGTCAGAGGCCACAGATACGCAGTATTTT
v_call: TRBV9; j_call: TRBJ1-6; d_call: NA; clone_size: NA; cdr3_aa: CASSVTPSSYNSPLHF; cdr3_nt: TGTGCCAGCAGCGTTACTCCGAGCTCCTATAATTCACCCCTCCACTTT
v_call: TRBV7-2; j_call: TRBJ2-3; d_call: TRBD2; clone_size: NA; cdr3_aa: CASSLASSGVQDTQYF; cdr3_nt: TGTGCCAGCAGCTTAGCTTCTAGCGGGGTTCAGGATACGCAGTATTTT
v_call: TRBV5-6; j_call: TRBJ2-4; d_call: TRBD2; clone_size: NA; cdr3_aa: CASSLVASGIGKNIQYF; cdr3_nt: TGTGCCAGCAGCTTGGTTGCCAGCGGGATTGGCAAAAACATTCAGTACTTC
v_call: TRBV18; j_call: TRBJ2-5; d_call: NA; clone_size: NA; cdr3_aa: CASSPLSTGETQYF; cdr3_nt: TGTGCCAGCTCACCTCTATCAACAGGGGAGACCCAGTACTTC
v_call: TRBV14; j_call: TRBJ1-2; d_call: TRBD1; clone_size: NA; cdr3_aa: CASSQWSETGGIYGYTF; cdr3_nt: TGTGCCAGCAGCCAATGGTCCGAGACAGGGGGAATCTATGGCTACACCTTC
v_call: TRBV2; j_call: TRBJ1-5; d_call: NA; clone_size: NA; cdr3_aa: CASKSTYRVGQPQHF; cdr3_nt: TGTGCCAGCAAGTCCACCTACAGGGTCGGTCAGCCCCAGCATTTT
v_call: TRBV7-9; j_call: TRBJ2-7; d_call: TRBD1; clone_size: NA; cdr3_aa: CASSLAFGTGGYEQYF; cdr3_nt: TGTGCCAGCAGCTTAGCTTTCGGGACAGGGGGGTACGAGCAGTACTTC
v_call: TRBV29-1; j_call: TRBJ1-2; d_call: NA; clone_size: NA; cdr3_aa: CSAVVGQGNNYGYPF; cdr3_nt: NA
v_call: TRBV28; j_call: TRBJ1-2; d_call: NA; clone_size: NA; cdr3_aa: CASRLGSLANYGYPF; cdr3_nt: TGTGCCAGCAGGTTGGGGAGCTTAGCTAACTATGGCTACCCCTTC
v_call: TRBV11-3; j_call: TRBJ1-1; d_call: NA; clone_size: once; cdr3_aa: CASSHPGKPEAFF; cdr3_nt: TGTGCCAGCAGCCACCCCGGGAAACCCGAAGCTTTCTTT
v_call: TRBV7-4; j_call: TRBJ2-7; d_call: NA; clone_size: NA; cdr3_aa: CASSSGGTAPYEQYF; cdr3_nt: TGTGCCAGCAGCTCAGGGGGGACGGCCCCCTACGAGCAGTACTTC
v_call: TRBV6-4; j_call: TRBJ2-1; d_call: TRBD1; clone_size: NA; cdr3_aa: CASSPLGQGSYNEQFF; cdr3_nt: TGTGCCAGCAGTCCCCTTGGACAGGGATCCTACAATGAGCAGTTCTTC
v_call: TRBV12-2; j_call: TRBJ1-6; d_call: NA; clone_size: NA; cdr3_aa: CASRPCGQLDSPLHF; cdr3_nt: TGTGCAAGTCGCCCTTGCGGCCAGCTTGATTCACCCCTCCACTTT
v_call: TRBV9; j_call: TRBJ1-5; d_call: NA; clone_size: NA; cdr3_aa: CASSPSGGWGNQPQHF; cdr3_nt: TGTGCCAGCAGCCCCAGTGGGGGCTGGGGCAATCAGCCCCAGCATTTT
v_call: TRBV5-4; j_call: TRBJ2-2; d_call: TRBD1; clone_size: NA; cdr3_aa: CASSRQGRIDAGELFF; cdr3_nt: TGTGCCAGCAGCCGACAGGGGAGGATTGATGCCGGGGAGCTGTTTTTT
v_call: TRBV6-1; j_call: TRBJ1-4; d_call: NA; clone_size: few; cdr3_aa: CASSASRGDYEVLFF; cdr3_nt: TGTGCCAGCAGTGCAAGCAGGGGAGACTACGAGGTACTGTTTTTT
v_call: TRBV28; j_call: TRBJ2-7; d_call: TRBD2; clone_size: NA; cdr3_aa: CASSLLGEGYEQYF; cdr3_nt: TGTGCCAGCAGTTTATTGGGGGAGGGATACGAGCAGTACTTC
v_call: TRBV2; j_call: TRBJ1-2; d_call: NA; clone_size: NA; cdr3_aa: CASQEVGSGFTYGYPF; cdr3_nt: TGTGCCAGCCAAGAAGTGGGCAGTGGATTTACCTATGGCTACCCCTTC
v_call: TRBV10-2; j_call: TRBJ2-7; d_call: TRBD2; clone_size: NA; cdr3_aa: CASSPPTLAGGPITYEQYF; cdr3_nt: TGCGCCAGCAGCCCACCTACTTTAGCGGGGGGTCCTATAACCTACGAGCAGTACTTC
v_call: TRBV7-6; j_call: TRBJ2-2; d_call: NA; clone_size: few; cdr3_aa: CASRAFGELFF; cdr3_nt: TGTGCCAGCAGGGCTTTCGGGGAGCTGTTTTTT
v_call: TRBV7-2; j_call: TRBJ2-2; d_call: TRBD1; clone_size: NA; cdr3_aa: CASASGQGDTGELFF; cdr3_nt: TGTGCCAGCGCTTCGGGACAGGGTGACACCGGGGAGCTGTTTTTT
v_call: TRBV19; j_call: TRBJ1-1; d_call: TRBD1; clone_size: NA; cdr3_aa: CASSIGTGTGMTEAFF; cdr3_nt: TGTGCCAGTAGTATAGGTACCGGGACAGGGATGACTGAAGCTTTCTTT
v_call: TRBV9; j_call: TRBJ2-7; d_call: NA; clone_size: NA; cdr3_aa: CASSVDVARELYF; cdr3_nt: TGTGCCAGCAGCGTAGACGTGGCCCGGGAGCTGTACTTC
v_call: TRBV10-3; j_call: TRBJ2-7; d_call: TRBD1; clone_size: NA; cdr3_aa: CAIKGAPSYEQYF; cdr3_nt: TGTGCCATCAAGGGGGCACCTTCCTACGAGCAGTACTTC
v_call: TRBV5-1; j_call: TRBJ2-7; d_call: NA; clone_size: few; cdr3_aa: CASSLASDEQYF; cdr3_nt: TGCGCCAGCAGCTTGGCTTCCGACGAGCAGTACTTC
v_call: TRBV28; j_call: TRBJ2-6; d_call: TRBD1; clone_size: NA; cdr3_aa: CASSLLSWGQASGAGANVLTF; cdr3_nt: TGTGCCAGCAGTTTATTGTCGTGGGGACAGGCATCGGGAGCTGGGGCCAACGTCCTGACTTTC
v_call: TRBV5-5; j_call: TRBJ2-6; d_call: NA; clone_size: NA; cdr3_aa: CASSLISPTGSGANVLTF; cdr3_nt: TGTGCCAGCAGCTTGATTAGCCCGACAGGCTCTGGGGCCAACGTCCTGACTTTC
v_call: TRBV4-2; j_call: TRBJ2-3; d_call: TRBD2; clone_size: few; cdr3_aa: CASSQELAGTDTQYF; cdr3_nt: TGTGCCAGCAGCCAAGAACTAGCGGGAACAGATACGCAGTATTTT
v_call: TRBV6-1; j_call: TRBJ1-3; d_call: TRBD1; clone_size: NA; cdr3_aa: CASSEAKTGSRNTIYF; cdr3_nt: TGTGCCAGCAGTGAAGCCAAGACAGGGTCCCGAAACACCATATATTTT
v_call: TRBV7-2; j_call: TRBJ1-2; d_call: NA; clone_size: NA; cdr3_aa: CASSRSYGYTF; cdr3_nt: TGTGCCAGCAGTCGTTCCTATGGCTACACCTTC
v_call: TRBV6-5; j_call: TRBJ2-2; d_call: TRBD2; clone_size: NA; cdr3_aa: CASNRAGGNTGELFF; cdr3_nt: TGTGCCAGCAACCGAGCGGGGGGGAACACCGGGGAGCTGTTTTTT
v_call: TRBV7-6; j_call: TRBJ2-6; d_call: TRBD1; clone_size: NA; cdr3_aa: CASSLQGQLTSGANVLTF; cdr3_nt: TGTGCCAGCAGCCTCCAGGGACAGCTTACCTCTGGGGCCAACGTCCTGACTTTC
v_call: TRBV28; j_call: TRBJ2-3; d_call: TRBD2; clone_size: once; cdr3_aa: CASSLLAGGRPDTQYF; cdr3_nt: TGTGCCAGCAGTTTACTTGCGGGGGGGAGACCAGATACGCAGTATTTT
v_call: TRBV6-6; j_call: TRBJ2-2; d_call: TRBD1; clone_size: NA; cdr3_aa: CASSYLGQGNTGELFF; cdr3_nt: TGTGCCAGCAGTTACCTCGGACAGGGAAACACCGGGGAGCTGTTTTTT
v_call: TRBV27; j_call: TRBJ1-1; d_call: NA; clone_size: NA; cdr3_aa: CASSLLEGEAFF; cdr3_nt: TGTGCCAGCAGTTTATTGGAGGGGGAAGCTTTCTTT
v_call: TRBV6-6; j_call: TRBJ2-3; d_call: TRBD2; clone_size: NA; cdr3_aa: CAGTSGGVRDTQYF; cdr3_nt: TGTGCCGGCACTAGCGGGGGTGTACGAGATACGCAGTATTTT
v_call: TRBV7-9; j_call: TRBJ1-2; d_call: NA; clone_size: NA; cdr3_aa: CSSSLIGQRGDGYTF; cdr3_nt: TGTTCCAGCAGCTTAATAGGACAGAGGGGTGATGGCTACACCTTC
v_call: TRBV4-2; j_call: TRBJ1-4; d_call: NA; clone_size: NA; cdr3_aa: CASSQGGTNEKLFF; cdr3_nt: TGTGCCAGCAGCCAGGGAGGGACTAATGAAAAACTGTTTTTT